These 9 T cell receptor beta chains originate from one sample sequenced in a study of naive and memory T cell subsets. General observations from the study: A few larger clonotypes appeared in naive repertoires, especially CD8, possibly memory cells re-expressing CD45RA.

Two oligonucleotides, mixed equimolar, formed the beta constant-region primer covering TRBC1 and TRBC2. The ligated cDNA underwent four PCR rounds using SP2 and nested alpha and beta constant-region primers. From the UMI-ligation and nested PCR reads, TCRdb called clonotypes with MiXCR, one entry per CDR3 protein. The table lists 150,000 or so distinct CDR3 sequences, over 20% of them singletons. These receptors' antigens are unknown. Sequencing was done on a sample of naive CD4+ T cells from blood. The receptors originated from a human donor in good health.

As for this clonotype: A much more abundant neighbour one base away suggests this may be a read error. V usage is TRBV7-2 and J usage is TRBJ2-1; a weak D match, TRBD2 (6 bases). The CDR3 consists of 17 residues. Looked up from germline, CDR1 is SGHTA and CDR2 is FQGNSA. The CDR3 coding sequence is TGTGTCAGCAGCCTACCCGGGGACTCAAACTCCTACAATGAGCAGTTCTTC. It is translated as CVSSLPGDSNSYNEQFF.

This clonotype was recorded a few times. As DNA, the CDR3 is TGTGCCAGCAGTTACTCACTCCCGGGAGCGGGTGAGACCCAGTACTTC. It encodes CASSYSLPGAGETQYF. The V and J genes are TRBV6-5 and TRBJ2-5, with D perhaps TRBD2 (6 bases). The CDR3 has 16 residues. CDR1 is MNHEY, CDR2 SVGAGI, per germline. Trimming removed 0 bases at V and 5 bases at J, with 16 bases between.

This clonotype is a singleton in its sample. The V call is TRBV29-1, the J call TRBJ2-4; 11 bases fit TRBD1. V was pared by 6 bases and J by 2 bases, with 3 bases of the junction left unmatched. This CDR3 has 14 amino acids. Germline V lookup: CDR1 SQVTM, CDR2 ANQGSEA. In DNA, the CDR3 is TGCAGCGTAGGGACAGGGGGGACCAAAAACATTCAGTACTTC. Translated, it gives CSVGTGGTKNIQYF.

The chain couples TRBV20-1 to TRBJ2-4; no clear D gene. The V end lost 5 bases, the J end lost 0 bases, and 5 bases lay between the germline ends. This CDR3 comprises 12 residues. Germline V gene data show CDR1 as DFQATT and CDR2 as SNEGSKA (reference sequence). This chain's CDR3 is CSAGIAKNIQYF. The CDR3, as DNA: TGCAGTGCTGGTATAGCCAAAAACATTCAGTACTTC.

V gene TRBV6-5 combines with J gene TRBJ2-1; D not resolved. CDR1 and CDR2 (germline): MNHEY, SVGAGI. The CDR3 runs to 15 residues. Trimming took 0 bases from V and 7 from J, leaving 13 bases between them. The chain's CDR3 is CASSYSAQSGNEQFF. The DNA for the CDR3 is TGTGCCAGCAGTTACTCGGCCCAGTCGGGTAATGAGCAGTTCTTC.

The chain uses TRBV28 and TRBJ1-1, with TRBD1 identical over 8 bases. The CDR3 is made up of 16 amino acids. Germline CDR1 is MDHEN and CDR2 is SYDVKM. V lost 3 bases and J lost 2; bases outside the gene matches: 8. This CDR3 reads CASSFYTDRGNTEAFF. CDR3 coding DNA: TGTGCCAGCAGTTTCTACACAGACAGGGGCAACACTGAAGCTTTCTTT.

The genes are TRBV9 and TRBJ1-1; D may be TRBD1 (5 bases). Germline loops: CDR1 SGDLS, CDR2 YYNGEE. The CDR3 contains 12 residues. The germline V and J ends were trimmed by 0 bases and 7 bases, with 7 bases remaining between them. CDR3 coding DNA: TGTGCCAGCAGCGTAGCCGGGGGTGAAGCTTTCTTT. Its translation: CASSVAGGEAFF.

This clonotype was seen at least ten times. The chain joins TRBV28 to TRBJ2-1, with D tentatively TRBD2 (6 bases). CDR1 is MDHEN and CDR2 is SYDVKM in the germline V gene. V gave up 3 bases and J gave up 5 bases, with 11 bases separating them. The CDR3 runs 14 residues. Here the CDR3 reads CASSFIRENNEQFF. The CDR3 DNA reads as TGTGCCAGCAGTTTTATTCGGGAGAACAATGAGCAGTTCTTC.

DNA for the CDR3: TGTGCCAGCAGTTTGTTCTTACTAGCGGGACGGGACAATGAGCAGTTCTTC. It encodes CASSLFLLAGRDNEQFF. The chain employs TRBV27 and TRBJ2-1, with 10 bases matching TRBD2. With V trimmed by 3 bases and J by 5 bases, 10 bases remained unmatched. CDR1 and CDR2 from the germline V gene are MNHEY and SMNVEV (reference sequence). The CDR3 spans 17 residues.